Below are 8 T cell receptor beta chains sequenced from a single sample in a study of T cell responses to AZD1222 COVID-19 vaccine. Sequenced by immunoSEQ multiplex PCR; TCRdb stores in-frame clones only, minus some. The table lists some 150,000 clones, approximately 90% of them singletons. Sequenced material: peripheral blood, taken on day 0 of MenACWY control vaccination. Source of these receptors: an adult in good health.

The rearrangement uses TRBV7-2 and TRBJ1-3, with D tentatively TRBD1 (5 bases). Germline V lookup: CDR1 SGHTA, CDR2 FQGNSA. The CDR3 runs to 16 residues. The V gene lost 5 bases and the J gene lost 0 bases, with 14 bases spanning the gap. CDR3 in DNA: TGTGCCAGCAGCGAAGTGGGACGCAGCTCTGGAAACACCATATATTTT. Translation gives CASSEVGRSSGNTIYF.

The chain joins TRBV9 to TRBJ2-7; 12 bases map to TRBD2. The CDR3 runs to 15 residues. Germline loops: CDR1 SGDLS, CDR2 YYNGEE. J was trimmed by 3 bases and V by 3 bases; bases with no gene match: 4. DNA for the CDR3: TGTGCCAGCAGCGGTGGACTAGCGGGAATCTACGAGCAGTACTTC. This sequence encodes CASSGGLAGIYEQYF.

The gene calls are TRBV6-5 and TRBJ1-2, with no clear D. CDR1 is MNHEY, CDR2 SVGAGI, per germline. The CDR3 consists of 16 residues. With 1 base removed from V and 3 bases from J, the gap between germline ends came to 15 bases. In DNA, the CDR3 is TGTGCCAGCAGTTACTATTTGACGGCCCGGGACTATGGCTACACCTTC. It specifies CASSYYLTARDYGYTF.

The rearrangement links TRBV5-1 to TRBJ2-3; D is possibly TRBD1 or TRBD2 (5 bases each). The ends were cut back, 3 bases at V and 0 bases at J, with 11 bases in the middle. Germline CDR1 reads SGHRS; CDR2 reads YFSETQ. The length of the CDR3 is 15 residues. CDR3 bases: TGCGCCAGCAGCTATTCCGGGGCTAGCACAGATACGCAGTATTTT. This translates into CASSYSGASTDTQYF.

The chain joins TRBV4-1 to TRBJ1-3; D gene unclear. The ends were cut back, 2 bases at V and 0 bases at J, with 11 bases in the middle. The CDR3 runs to 16 residues. Germline-derived CDR1 and CDR2 are MGHRA and YSYEKL. The CDR3 bases are TGCGCCAGCAGCCAATATGGACTGACCTCTGGAAACACCATATATTTT. It encodes CASSQYGLTSGNTIYF.

V and J are TRBV5-4 and TRBJ1-2; D unresolved. The CDR3 length is 13 residues. V lost 0 bases and J 4 bases, leaving 7 bases between the germline ends. Germline-derived CDR1 and CDR2 are SGHNT and YYREEE (reference sequence). The DNA of the CDR3 is TGTGCCAGCAGCTTGGATAGGGCCTATGGCTACACCTTC. It translates to CASSLDRAYGYTF. Combining the CDR3 with reference TRBV5-4 and TRBJ1-2 gives the whole variable domain ETGVTQSPTHLIKTRGQQVTLRCSSQSGHNTVSWYQQALGQGPQFIFQYYREEENGRGNFPPRFSGLQFPNYSSELNVNALELDDSALYLCASSLDRAYGYTFGSGTRLTVV.

This chain links TRBV11-2 with TRBJ1-1; TRBD1 might be the D (6 bases). Trimming cost V 5 bases and J 3 bases, with 25 bases left between them. CDR3 size: 18 residues. Germline loops: CDR1 SGHAT, CDR2 FQNNGV. CDR3 nucleotides: TGTGCCAGCAGCCCGACTGCATGGAGCAGGGGTGAGGACACTGAAGCTTTCTTT. Translated: CASSPTAWSRGEDTEAFF.

This chain links TRBV7-2 with TRBJ1-5; 7 bases match TRBD1. Germline CDR1 reads SGHTA; CDR2 reads FQGNSA. J was trimmed by 9 bases and V by 5 bases; bases with no gene match: 13. There are 15 residues in the CDR3. The CDR3: CASSPGHRGASPQHF. As DNA, the CDR3 is TGTGCCAGCAGCCCAGGACACAGGGGAGCTTCGCCCCAGCATTTT.